These 3 T cell receptor beta chains came from one sample sequenced in a study of T-cell memory formation after mild COVID-19 (dated by TCRdb to about 2021). The library was produced with 5' RACE. The sample was run on an Illumina NovaSeq 6000. TCRdb took the public reads, trimmed them with fastp at Q25, ran MiXCR for clone calling and kept in-frame beta chains. Rows with one shared CDR3 protein collapse into an entry with the most common genes and DNA. The sample table records 350,000 to 550,000 distinct CDR3 sequences; under 20% of these occur just once. Around a fifth of the sample belongs to the ten largest clones. Material: PBMCs or a T cell subset sorted from them (not recorded which). These receptors were taken from a man younger than 35 who had mild COVID-19 (a few samples of this study predate the infection). The sample titles of this study are shuffled in the database, so cell type and time point are left out; the donor was told from shared clones.

The chain carries TRBV7-8 and TRBJ1-2, with D unresolved. V shed 1 base and J shed 13 bases, with 10 bases lying between them. Germline CDR1 and CDR2: SGHVS and FQNEAQ. CDR3 size: 11 residues. This CDR3 reads CASSLGQSFTF. Here the CDR3 DNA reads TGTGCCAGCAGCTTAGGCCAGTCGTTCACCTTC.

The V gene is TRBV12-5, the J gene TRBJ2-7; 9 nucleotides align to TRBD2. V lost 3 bases and J lost 0; bases outside the gene matches: 18. Germline CDR1 and CDR2: LGHNT and FRNRAP. This CDR3 has 20 amino acids. Here the CDR3 DNA reads TGTGCTAGTGGTTTTCTCTTGCCGGGACTAGCTGGGGGGCCCTCCTACGAGCAGTACTTC. Protein: CASGFLLPGLAGGPSYEQYF.

This clonotype was detected a few times. This chain joins TRBV5-1 and TRBJ1-4, with D perhaps TRBD1 (5 bases). V lost 0 bases to trimming and J lost 8 bases, with 17 bases between them. The germline CDR1 and CDR2 sequences are SGHRS and YFSETQ. This CDR3 has 16 residues. CDR3 DNA sequence: TGCGCCAGCAGCTTGGGATCGAGTATTCGGGGCGAAAAACTGTTTTTT. Its protein product is CASSLGSSIRGEKLFF.